This passage covers 21 T cell receptor beta chains from one sample sequenced in a study of blood T cell repertoires in COVID-19. The method was immunoSEQ multiplex PCR; TCRdb's version includes in-frame clones alone and lacks a portion of them. This sample yields roughly 250,000 clones, of which around 84% are seen a single time; under 2% belongs to the top ten. Sequenced sample: PBMCs or T cells enriched from blood (not recorded which). Every receptor here comes from a woman between 45 and 65 years old who had recovered from COVID-19.

Of note for this clone: One end of the junction varies from germline; a read error may be responsible. The CDR3 DNA follows: TGTGCCAGCAGTCAAGGGACTAGCGGCAACAATGAGCAGTTCTTC. This translates into CASSQGTSGNNEQFF. The chain has TRBV3-1 (or the pseudogene TRBV3-2) and TRBJ2-1; 11 bases align to TRBD2. CDR1 and CDR2 (germline): LGHDT, YNNKEL (reference sequence). CDR3 length: 15 amino acids.

The chain is built from TRBV9 and TRBJ2-3, with 10 bases lining up with TRBD2. The trim removed 2 bases at V and 4 bases at J, leaving 1 base unmatched. Per germline, CDR1 SGDLS and CDR2 YYNGEE. The CDR3 spans 14 residues. CDR3 nucleotides: TGTGCCAGCAGCGTTAGCGGGAGGCCAGATACGCAGTATTTT. Its protein product is CASSVSGRPDTQYF.

The chain uses TRBV7-3 and TRBJ1-2, with D possibly TRBD1 on 5 matching bases. V was cut by 8 bases and J by 8 bases, with 15 bases left in between. Germline CDR1 reads SGHTA; CDR2 reads FQGTGA. The CDR3 has 12 amino acids. The CDR3 is CASGSGQGGYTF. The CDR3 bases are TGTGCCAGCGGCTCGGGTCAGGGAGGCTACACCTTC. Drawing the rest from reference TRBV7-3 and TRBJ1-2, the complete variable domain is GAGVSQTPSNKVTEKGKYVELRCDPISGHTALYWYRQSLGQGPEFLIYFQGTGAADDSGLPNDRFFAVRPEGSVSTLKIQRTERGDSAVYLCASGSGQGGYTFGSGTRLTVV.

The V gene is TRBV9, the J gene TRBJ2-3; TRBD2 might be the D (6 bases). Germline lookup yields CDR1 SGDLS and CDR2 YYNGEE. This CDR3 is built from 16 residues. The ends were cut back, 3 bases at V and 0 bases at J, with 14 bases in the middle. Written as DNA, the CDR3 is TGTGCCAGCAGCGCAAACGGGGGTCAAAGCACAGATACGCAGTATTTT. Translation gives CASSANGGQSTDTQYF.

This sequence joins TRBV7-2 and TRBJ2-7; 10 bases line up with TRBD1. CDR1 is SGHTA, CDR2 FQGNSA, per germline. The CDR3 runs to 16 residues. The V segment lost 5 bases and the J segment 6 bases; nucleotides outside the gene matches: 13. Here the CDR3 DNA reads TGTGCCAGCAGCCTCACCCCGGGACAGGGGTTCGGCGAGCAGTACTTC. Encoded protein: CASSLTPGQGFGEQYF.

This chain connects TRBV2 to TRBJ2-1; 7 bases match TRBD2. Trimming cost V 6 bases and J 0 bases; bases outside gene matches: 8. Germline CDR1 SNHLY, CDR2 FYNNEI. CDR3 length: 16 amino acids. CDR3 amino acids: CASRLASGFSYNEQFF. CDR3 nucleotide sequence: TGTGCCAGCAGACTGGCTAGCGGCTTCTCCTACAATGAGCAGTTCTTC.

This sequence joins TRBV15 and TRBJ2-7; TRBD2 matches 9 bases. The length of the CDR3 is 15 residues. V was pared by 5 bases and J by 0 bases, with 5 bases of the junction left unmatched. CDR1 and CDR2 from the germline V gene are LNHNV and YYDKDF (reference sequence). CDR3 residues: CATSATSGSSYEQYF. DNA of the CDR3: TGTGCCACCAGCGCGACTAGCGGAAGCTCCTACGAGCAGTACTTC.

The V call is TRBV10-2, the J call TRBJ2-5; D gene unclear. Trimming pared 3 bases from V and 0 bases from J, leaving 14 bases between. Per the germline V gene, CDR1 is WSHSY and CDR2 is SAAADI. The CDR3 spans 16 residues. The CDR3 sequence is CASSDRSVYDQETQYF. The CDR3 region has the DNA TGCGCCAGCAGTGATCGGTCCGTCTACGACCAAGAGACCCAGTACTTC.

The DNA of the CDR3 is TGTGCCAGCAGGGTCGAGGACAGGGCCTACGAGCAGTACTTC. Protein sequence: CASRVEDRAYEQYF. The chain couples TRBV6-5 to TRBJ2-7; 8 bases are shared with TRBD1. V shed 6 bases and J 2 bases; nucleotides not matched to a gene: 6. The CDR3 sequence is 14 residues long. Germline V CDR1 and CDR2: MNHEY, SVGAGI.

This chain links TRBV6-5 with TRBJ2-1; D might be TRBD1 (6 bases). V was cut by 2 bases and J by 5 bases, with 16 bases left in between. Germline V gene sequence: CDR1 MNHEY, CDR2 SVGAGI. CDR3 length: 16 residues. CDR3 sequence reads: CASSYILGARDNEQFF. CDR3 DNA: TGTGCCAGCAGTTACATTTTGGGGGCAAGGGACAATGAGCAGTTCTTC.

The genes are TRBV10-3 and TRBJ1-2; 8 bases fit TRBD1. This CDR3 is built from 14 residues. With 4 bases clipped from V and 4 bases from J, the junction kept 5 bases outside the gene matches. From germline, CDR1 is ENHRY and CDR2 SYGVKD. CDR3 bases: TGTGCCATCAGTGGGGAAGGACAGGGCTATGGCTACACCTTC. Translating it yields CAISGEGQGYGYTF.

This clone has just one count. This sequence joins TRBV7-8 and TRBJ2-7, with TRBD1 as a possible D gene (6 bases). Trimming shortened V by 2 bases and J by 3 bases, and 29 bases separated the two germline ends. This CDR3 is built from 20 residues. The germline V gene has CDR1 SGHVS and CDR2 FQNEAQ. Here the CDR3 DNA reads TGTGCCAGCAGCTTAACCGGGAACCCCAGGGGCGTGTTAAGGGGCTACGAGCAGTACTTC. Translated, it gives CASSLTGNPRGVLRGYEQYF.

The rearrangement uses TRBV6-1 and TRBJ2-3; D possibly corresponds to TRBD1 (6 bases). The CDR3 spans 15 residues. Germline CDR1 is MNHNS and CDR2 is SASEGT. V was clipped by 1 base and J by 4 bases, with 12 bases between them. The CDR3: CASSEESGGADTQYF. DNA for the CDR3: TGTGCCAGCAGTGAAGAGTCTGGGGGCGCAGATACGCAGTATTTT.

This clone showed up just a few times. This sequence joins TRBV3-1 (or the pseudogene TRBV3-2) and TRBJ2-5; 11 nucleotides line up with TRBD2. Germline CDR1 reads LGHDT; CDR2 reads YNNKEL (reference sequence). CDR3 size: 14 residues. V trimming: 3 bases; J trimming: 9 bases; junction bases outside the gene matches: 6. CDR3 bases: TGTGCCAGCAGCCACGGGACTAGCGGAGGGGCCCAGTACTTC. It is translated as CASSHGTSGGAQYF.

CDR3 nucleotides: TGTGCCAGCAGCAAAGCGATGGAGACGGGGAATCAGCCCCAGCATTTT. Its translation is CASSKAMETGNQPQHF. The J gene is TRBJ1-5, the V gene TRBV21-1. TRBV21-1 counts as a pseudogene. The CDR3 runs 16 residues.

The chain combines TRBV5-4 with TRBJ1-2; 7 nucleotides match TRBD1. Trimming removed 4 bases from V and 2 bases from J; junction bases left unmatched: 2. Germline V gene data show CDR1 as SGHNT and CDR2 as YYREEE (reference sequence). CDR3 length: 13 amino acids. The CDR3 here is CASSPRGNYGYTF. DNA for the CDR3: TGTGCCAGCAGCCCCAGGGGGAACTATGGCTACACCTTC.

The J gene is TRBJ1-1, the V gene TRBV27; 7 bases are a match to TRBD1. Germline V gene data show CDR1 as MNHEY and CDR2 as SMNVEV (reference sequence). Trimming took 4 bases from V and 8 from J; bases not matched to a gene: 7. This CDR3 is built from 13 residues. The DNA of the CDR3 is TGTGCCAGCAGTTCCCCGACAGGGCTCGAAGCTTTCTTT. Translated, it gives CASSSPTGLEAFF.

The table lists this clone with a count of one. The chain has TRBV12-5 and TRBJ2-7; 8 bases agree with TRBD1. Germline assignment: CDR1 LGHNT and CDR2 FRNRAP. V shed 3 bases and J 3 bases; nucleotides not matched to a gene: 7. There are 15 residues in the CDR3. CDR3 DNA sequence: TGTGCTAGTGGTTTCCGACTCGGGACAGGCTACGAGCAGTACTTC. Translating gives CASGFRLGTGYEQYF.

The rearrangement links TRBV5-1 to TRBJ2-7, with 8 bases matching TRBD1. This CDR3 is 15 amino acids long. The germline gives CDR1 SGHRS, CDR2 YFSETQ. The ends lost 5 bases at V and 5 bases at J; junction bases unmatched: 12. CDR3 sequence: CASRPTTGESDEQYF. For the CDR3, the DNA is TGCGCCAGCAGACCCACGACAGGGGAATCCGACGAGCAGTACTTC. Full variable domain (remainder filled in from reference TRBV5-1 and TRBJ2-7): KAGVTQTPRYLIKTRGQQVTLSCSPISGHRSVSWYQQTPGQGLQFLFEYFSETQRNKGNFPGRFSGRQFSNSRSEMNVSTLELGDSALYLCASRPTTGESDEQYFGPGTRLTVT.

The CDR3 loop reads CASSEVSQNTEAFF. The CDR3 nucleotides read TGTGCCAGCAGTGAAGTGTCCCAGAACACTGAAGCTTTCTTT. V usage is TRBV6-1 and J usage is TRBJ1-1; D gene unclear. Trimming removed 1 base at V and 1 base at J, with 7 bases between. Germline V CDR1 and CDR2: MNHNS, SASEGT. The length of the CDR3 is 14 residues.

The V and J genes are TRBV4-1 and TRBJ2-1; a weak D match, TRBD2 (7 bases). Germline V CDR1 and CDR2: MGHRA, YSYEKL. V was pared by 5 bases and J by 5 bases, with 19 bases between. CDR3 length: 16 residues. The CDR3 reads CASSLRGGGGDNEQFF. The CDR3 coding sequence is TGCGCCAGCAGCTTGAGGGGGGGAGGAGGCGACAATGAGCAGTTCTTC.